A single sample gave rise to the 16 T cell receptor beta chains below, sequenced in a study of identical twins. MiXCR was run by TCRdb on the 5' RACE reads, yielding one entry per CDR3 protein. The sample shows about 240,000 distinct CDR3 sequences, about 10% of them seen only once. Sequenced input: memory T cells sorted from blood. These receptors came from a man aged 50 to 60 in good health.

This clonotype was counted only a few times. CDR3 sequence reads: CASSRGTGEQYF. The CDR3 DNA reads as TGTGCCAGCAGTCGCGGGACGGGCGAGCAGTACTTC. The V and J genes are TRBV12-3 or TRBV12-4 and TRBJ2-7; perhaps TRBD2 as D (6 bases). With 5 bases removed from V and 6 bases from J, the gap between germline ends came to 11 bases. The CDR3 extends over 12 amino acids.

This clonotype was recorded a few times. The J gene is TRBJ2-2, the V gene TRBV5-1; 12 bases agree with TRBD2. The V gene end was trimmed by 0 bases and the J gene end by 6 bases; junction bases not matched to a gene: 9. The CDR3 totals 18 residues. Germline values: CDR1 SGHRS, CDR2 YFSETQ. CDR3 DNA: TGCGCCAGCAGCTTGGGGCGGTCGGGACTAGCGGGTCCCGGGGAGCTGTTTTTT. This translates into CASSLGRSGLAGPGELFF.

This clonotype was observed a few times. The chain is built from TRBV5-1 and TRBJ1-2, with D unclear. Trimming left V 0 bases short and J 0 bases short, with 3 bases between. This CDR3 spans 13 amino acids. Germline V gene data show CDR1 as SGHRS and CDR2 as YFSETQ. The CDR3 reads CASSLDANYGYTF. CDR3 DNA sequence: TGCGCCAGCAGCTTGGATGCTAACTATGGCTACACCTTC.

This clonotype was recorded a few times. The chain carries TRBV18 and TRBJ2-3, with 9 bases aligning to TRBD2. After removal of 6 bases from V and 1 base from J, the junction contained 5 bases not matched to a gene. The germline gives CDR1 KGHSH, CDR2 LQKENI. This CDR3 has 15 amino acids. The CDR3 spells CASSRVAGGTDTQYF. The CDR3 coding sequence is TGTGCCAGCTCCCGCGTAGCGGGAGGCACAGATACGCAGTATTTT.

There are a few counts of this clonotype. V is TRBV28 and J is TRBJ1-4; D remains unclear. Germline V CDR1 and CDR2: MDHEN, SYDVKM. With 0 bases removed from V and 8 bases from J, the gap between germline ends came to 13 bases. CDR3 size: 15 residues. CDR3 DNA sequence: TGTGCCAGCAGTTTATGGGGGAGGATGGAGGAAAAACTGTTTTTT. Translating gives CASSLWGRMEEKLFF.

This sequence joins TRBV20-1 and TRBJ2-6, with TRBD2 matching over 10 bases. Germline V lookup: CDR1 DFQATT, CDR2 SNEGSKA (reference sequence). V dropped 3 bases and J dropped 0; count of bases not matched to a gene: 8. The CDR3 extends over 18 amino acids. The CDR3 sequence is CSASGAKREGSGANVLTF. CDR3 DNA sequence: TGCAGTGCTAGTGGCGCAAAGCGGGAGGGCTCTGGGGCCAACGTCCTGACTTTC.

This clonotype has at least ten counts. V and J are TRBV7-6 and TRBJ2-1; no reliable D call. This CDR3 spans 12 amino acids. V was cut by 2 bases and J by 3 bases, with 2 bases left in between. Germline V gives CDR1 SGHVS, CDR2 FNYEAQ. The CDR3 protein is CASSLYYNEQFF. For the CDR3, the DNA is TGTGCCAGCAGCTTATACTACAATGAGCAGTTCTTC.

In its sample, this clonotype was seen a few times. The V and J genes are TRBV2 and TRBJ1-5; D uncertain. CDR1 SNHLY and CDR2 FYNNEI come from the germline V gene. The CDR3 contains 14 residues. Trimming cost V 4 bases and J 2 bases, with 9 bases left between them. CDR3 loop: CASSAVGGNQPQHF. The CDR3 coding sequence is TGTGCCAGCAGTGCCGTGGGTGGCAATCAGCCCCAGCATTTT.

This clonotype has ten or more counts. At one of its ends the junction is not consistent with the germline gene, which may arise from a read error. V gene TRBV7-2 combines with J gene TRBJ2-3; D might be TRBD1 (5 bases). The V gene's germline CDR1 is SGHTA and CDR2 FQGNSA. The CDR3 runs to 13 residues. As DNA, the CDR3 is TGTGCAAGCAAGGGGCAGACCACAGATACGCAGTATTTT. The encoded protein is CASKGQTTDTQYF. Combining the CDR3 with reference TRBV7-2 and TRBJ2-3 gives the whole variable domain GAGVSQSPSNKVTEKGKDVELRCDPISGHTALYWYRQSLGQGLEFLIYFQGNSAPDKSGLPSDRFSAERTGGSVSTLTIQRTQQEDSAVYLCASKGQTTDTQYFGPGTRLTVL.

This clonotype was counted only a few times. V usage is TRBV7-9 and J usage is TRBJ2-3; no firm D call. V lost 3 bases, J lost 2 bases, and 9 bases lay in between. This CDR3 region has 14 residues. Germline assignment: CDR1 SEHNR and CDR2 FQNEAQ (reference sequence). CDR3 coding DNA: TGTGCCAGCAGCTTTGCTACCAACACAGATACGCAGTATTTT. This codes for CASSFATNTDTQYF.

This clonotype was counted a few times. The rearrangement uses TRBV6-1 and TRBJ2-7, with 7 bases identical to TRBD1. CDR1 and CDR2 from the germline V gene are MNHNS and SASEGT. The CDR3 runs 14 residues. V shed 6 bases, J shed 5 bases, and the junction held 10 bases outside the gene matches. The CDR3 DNA reads as TGTGCCAGCAGGGCATACAGGGGTTTCCACGAGCAGTACTTC. Residues: CASRAYRGFHEQYF.

This clonotype has ten or more counts. V usage is TRBV6-2 or TRBV6-3 and J usage is TRBJ2-6; D unresolved. The length of the CDR3 is 13 residues. The ends were cut back, 3 bases at V and 4 bases at J, with 4 bases in the middle. Germline lookup yields CDR1 MNHEY and CDR2 SVGEGT. For the CDR3, the DNA is TGTGCCAGCAGTTATACGGGGGCCAACGTCCTGACTTTC. Protein sequence: CASSYTGANVLTF.

There are many counts of this clonotype. This chain links TRBV28 with TRBJ1-1, with no clear D. CDR3 length equals 13 residues. Germline CDR1 and CDR2: MDHEN and SYDVKM. V was trimmed by 7 bases and J by 0 bases, leaving 9 bases between them. In DNA, the CDR3 is TGTGCCAGCACCTCCCCATTGAACACTGAAGCTTTCTTT. This encodes CASTSPLNTEAFF. Looking up the rest from reference TRBV28 and TRBJ1-1 gives the full variable domain: DVKVTQSSRYLVKRTGEKVFLECVQDMDHENMFWYRQDPGLGLRLIYFSYDVKMKEKGDIPEGYSVSREKKERFSLILESASTNQTSMYLCASTSPLNTEAFFGQGTRLTVV.

The CDR3: CASSSSGNGGELFF. CDR3 bases: TGTGCCAGCAGCTCAAGCGGGAACGGCGGGGAGCTGTTTTTT. The chain recombines TRBV7-3 with TRBJ2-2, with TRBD2 matching over 7 bases. V trimming: 4 bases; J trimming: 7 bases; junction bases outside the gene matches: 6. Germline CDR1 reads SGHTA; CDR2 reads FQGTGA. The CDR3 is 14 residues long.

This clonotype was observed many times. The chain has TRBV7-9 and TRBJ2-2, with no clear D. Trimming stripped 5 bases from V and 1 base from J, with 8 bases between. CDR3 length: 14 residues. The germline gives CDR1 SEHNR, CDR2 FQNEAQ (reference sequence). CDR3 DNA: TGTGCCAGCAGCGCTCTTAGGAACACCGGGGAGCTGTTTTTT. It specifies CASSALRNTGELFF.

A note on this clonotype: Compared with germline, one end of the junction differs, possibly owing to a read error. The J gene is TRBJ2-7, the V gene TRBV12-3 or TRBV12-4, with D unresolved. CDR3 length: 12 amino acids. CDR3 sequence: CASNLARDEQYF. The DNA of the CDR3 is TGTGCCAGCAATTTAGCTCGGGACGAGCAGTACTTC.